This T cell receptor beta chain was found in a study of blood T cell repertoires in COVID-19. Cohorts were determined from participant-reported clinical history. Per the germline V gene, CDR1 is ENHRY and CDR2 is SYGVKD. The CDR3 loop spans 17 amino acids. V was clipped by 1 base and J by 8 bases; unmatched bases: 12. Clones were sequenced by immunoSEQ multiplex PCR, and TCRdb holds only the in-frame ones, with some missing. The repertoire includes 350,000 to 400,000 clones, about 87% of them detected once, and approximately 1.9% sits in the top ten. The chain carries TRBV10-3 and TRBJ2-3; 10 bases match TRBD2. The origin of this receptor is a middle-aged man in a cohort exposed to, infected with or recovered from COVID-19 (not recorded which). Material: PBMCs or T cells enriched from blood (not recorded which). CDR3 DNA sequence: TGTGCCATCAGTGAGTGGTCTAGCGGGAGTTACCCAGGTACGCAGTATTTT. Protein sequence: CAISEWSSGSYPGTQYF.